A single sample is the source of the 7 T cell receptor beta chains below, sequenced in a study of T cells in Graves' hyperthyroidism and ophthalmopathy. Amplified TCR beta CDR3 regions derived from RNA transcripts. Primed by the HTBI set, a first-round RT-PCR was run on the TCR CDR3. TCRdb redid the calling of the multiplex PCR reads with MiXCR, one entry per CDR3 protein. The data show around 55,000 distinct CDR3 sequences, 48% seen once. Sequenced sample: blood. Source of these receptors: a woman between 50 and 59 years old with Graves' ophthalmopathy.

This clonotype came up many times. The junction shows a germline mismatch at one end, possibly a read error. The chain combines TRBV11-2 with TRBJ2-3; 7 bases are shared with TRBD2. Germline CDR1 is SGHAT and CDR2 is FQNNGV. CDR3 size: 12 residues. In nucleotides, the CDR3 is TGTGCCAGCTTTGGGGGGGGAGACAACCCAGCTTTT. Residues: CASFGGGDNPAF.

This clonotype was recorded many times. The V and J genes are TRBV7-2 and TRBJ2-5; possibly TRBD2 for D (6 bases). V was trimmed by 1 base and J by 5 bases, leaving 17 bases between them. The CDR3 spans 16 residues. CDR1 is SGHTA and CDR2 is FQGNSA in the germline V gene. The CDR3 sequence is CASSLVGGLPAETQYF. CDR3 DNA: TGTGCCAGCAGCTTAGTTGGAGGGCTGCCAGCTGAGACCCAGTACTTC.

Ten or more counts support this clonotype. The CDR3 bases are TGTGCCAGCAGCTTCAGTCAGTCCTACGAGCAGTACTTC. It encodes CASSFSQSYEQYF. The chain has TRBV7-9 and TRBJ2-7; no definite D call. CDR1 is SEHNR and CDR2 is FQNEAQ in the germline V gene (reference sequence). The CDR3 length is 13 residues. Trimming pared 3 bases from V and 1 base from J, leaving 7 bases between.

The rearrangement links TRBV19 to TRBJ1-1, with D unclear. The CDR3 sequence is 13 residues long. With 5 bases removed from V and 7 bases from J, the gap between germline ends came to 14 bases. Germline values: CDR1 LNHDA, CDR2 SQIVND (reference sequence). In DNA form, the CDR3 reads TGTGCCAGTAGTGGACGAGCGCTCCGTGAAGCTTTCTTT. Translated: CASSGRALREAFF.

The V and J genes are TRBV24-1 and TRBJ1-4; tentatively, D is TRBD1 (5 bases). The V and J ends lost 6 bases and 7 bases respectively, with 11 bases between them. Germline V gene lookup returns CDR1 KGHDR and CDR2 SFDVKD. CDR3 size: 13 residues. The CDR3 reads CATSLGVAEKLFF. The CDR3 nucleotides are TGTGCCACCAGTTTGGGGGTTGCTGAAAAACTGTTTTTT.

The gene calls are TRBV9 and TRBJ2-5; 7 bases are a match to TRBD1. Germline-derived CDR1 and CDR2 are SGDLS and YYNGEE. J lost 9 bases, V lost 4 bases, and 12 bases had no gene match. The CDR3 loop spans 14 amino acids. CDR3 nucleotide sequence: TGTGCCAGCAGCCGGGACAGCGGAAATCAGCCCCAGTACTTC. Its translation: CASSRDSGNQPQYF. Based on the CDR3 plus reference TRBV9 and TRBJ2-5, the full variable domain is DSGVTQTPKHLITATGQRVTLRCSPRSGDLSVYWYQQSLDQGLQFLIQYYNGEERAKGNILERFSAQQFPDLHSELNLSSLELGDSALYFCASSRDSGNQPQYFGPGTRLLVL.

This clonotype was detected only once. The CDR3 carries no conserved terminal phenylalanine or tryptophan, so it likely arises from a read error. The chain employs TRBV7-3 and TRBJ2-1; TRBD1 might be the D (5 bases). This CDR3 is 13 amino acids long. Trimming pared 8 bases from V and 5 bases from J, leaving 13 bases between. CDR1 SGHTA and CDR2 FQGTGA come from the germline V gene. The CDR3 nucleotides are TGTGCCAGCTCACCCGGACAAAACAATGAGCAGTTCTCC. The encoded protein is CASSPGQNNEQFS.